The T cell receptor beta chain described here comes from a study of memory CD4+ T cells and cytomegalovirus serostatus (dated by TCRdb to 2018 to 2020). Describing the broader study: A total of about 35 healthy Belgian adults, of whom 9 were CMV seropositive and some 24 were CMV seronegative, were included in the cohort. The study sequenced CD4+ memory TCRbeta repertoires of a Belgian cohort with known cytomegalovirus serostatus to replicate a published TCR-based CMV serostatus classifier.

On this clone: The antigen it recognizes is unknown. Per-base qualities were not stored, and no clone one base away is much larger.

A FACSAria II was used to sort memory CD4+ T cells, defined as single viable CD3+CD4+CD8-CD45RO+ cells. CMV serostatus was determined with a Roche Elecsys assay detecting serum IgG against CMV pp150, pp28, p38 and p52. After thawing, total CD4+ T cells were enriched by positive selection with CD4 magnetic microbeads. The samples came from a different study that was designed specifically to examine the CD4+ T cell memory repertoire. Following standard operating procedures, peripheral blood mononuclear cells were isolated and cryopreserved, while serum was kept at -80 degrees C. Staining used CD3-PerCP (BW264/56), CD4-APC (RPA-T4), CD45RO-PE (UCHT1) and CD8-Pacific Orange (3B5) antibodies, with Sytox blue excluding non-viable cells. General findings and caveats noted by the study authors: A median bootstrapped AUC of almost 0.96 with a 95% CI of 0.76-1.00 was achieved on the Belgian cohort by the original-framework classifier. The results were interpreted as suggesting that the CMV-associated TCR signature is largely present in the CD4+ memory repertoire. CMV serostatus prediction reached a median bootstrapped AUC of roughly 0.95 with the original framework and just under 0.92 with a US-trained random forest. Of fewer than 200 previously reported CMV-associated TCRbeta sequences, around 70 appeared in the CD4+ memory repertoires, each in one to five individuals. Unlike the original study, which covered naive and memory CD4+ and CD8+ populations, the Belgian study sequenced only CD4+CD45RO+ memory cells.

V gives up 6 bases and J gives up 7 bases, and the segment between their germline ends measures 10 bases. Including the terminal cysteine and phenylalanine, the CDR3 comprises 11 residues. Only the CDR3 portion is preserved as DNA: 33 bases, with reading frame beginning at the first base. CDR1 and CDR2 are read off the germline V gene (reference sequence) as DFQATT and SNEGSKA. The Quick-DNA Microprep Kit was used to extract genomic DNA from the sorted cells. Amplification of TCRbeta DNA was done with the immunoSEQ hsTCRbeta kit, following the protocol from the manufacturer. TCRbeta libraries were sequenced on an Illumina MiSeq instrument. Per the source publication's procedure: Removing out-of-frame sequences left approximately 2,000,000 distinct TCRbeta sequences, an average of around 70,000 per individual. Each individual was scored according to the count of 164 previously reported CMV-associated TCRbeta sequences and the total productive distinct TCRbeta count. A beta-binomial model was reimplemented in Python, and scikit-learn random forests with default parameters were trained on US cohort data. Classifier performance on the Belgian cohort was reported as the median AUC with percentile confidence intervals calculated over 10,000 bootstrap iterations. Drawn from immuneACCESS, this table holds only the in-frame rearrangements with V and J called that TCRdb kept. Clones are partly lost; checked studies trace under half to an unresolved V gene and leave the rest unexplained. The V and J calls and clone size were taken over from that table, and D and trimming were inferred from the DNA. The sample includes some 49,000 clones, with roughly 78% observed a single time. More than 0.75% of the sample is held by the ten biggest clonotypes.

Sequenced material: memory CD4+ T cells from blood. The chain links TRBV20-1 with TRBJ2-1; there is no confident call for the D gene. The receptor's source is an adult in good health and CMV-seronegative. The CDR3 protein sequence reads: CSARTVNEQFF. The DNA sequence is TGCAGTGCGCGGACCGTTAATGAGCAGTTCTTC.